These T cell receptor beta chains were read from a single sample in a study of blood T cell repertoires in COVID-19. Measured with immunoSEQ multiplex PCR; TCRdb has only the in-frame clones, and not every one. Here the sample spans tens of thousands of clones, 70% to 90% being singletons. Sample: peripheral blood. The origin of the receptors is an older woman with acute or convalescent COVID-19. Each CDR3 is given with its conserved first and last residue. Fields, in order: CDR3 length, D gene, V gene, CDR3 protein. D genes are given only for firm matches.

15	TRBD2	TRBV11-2	CASSKVDGGRNEQFF
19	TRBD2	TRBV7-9	CASSFSKGAAGVVYNEQFF
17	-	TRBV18	CASSPPFGRGINYGYTF
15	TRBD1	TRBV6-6	CASLGQGVLGEKLFF
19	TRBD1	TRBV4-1	CASSQGASTGGRAKNIQYF
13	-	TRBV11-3	CASSLAMWTEAFF
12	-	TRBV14	CASSQDRYGYTF
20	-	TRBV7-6	CASSLGRTRGLSISYNEQFF
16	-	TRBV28	CASSYTYRAANEKLFF
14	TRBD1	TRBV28	CASTRQGGVREAFF
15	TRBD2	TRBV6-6	CASSSGGWAYNEQFF
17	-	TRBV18	CASSPPYGAPGDTEAFF
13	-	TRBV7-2	CASSASHSYGYTF
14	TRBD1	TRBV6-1	CASSDRTGVTEAFF
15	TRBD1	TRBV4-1	CASSQGTGGSYGYTF
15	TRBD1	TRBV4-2	CASSQDRQGGYGYTF
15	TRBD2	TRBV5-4	CASSFRTSGSSEQFF
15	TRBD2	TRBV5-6	CASSGLAGGSDTQYF
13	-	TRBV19	CASSHEGNTEAFF
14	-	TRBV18	CASSPGAGQETQYF
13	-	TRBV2	CASSGTRQETQYF
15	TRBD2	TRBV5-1	CASSLRAGGPDTQYF
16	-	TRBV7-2	CASSLRAGVSTDTQYF
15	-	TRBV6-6	CASSYTGSWNSPLHF
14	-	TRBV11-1	CASSLGQMNTEAFF
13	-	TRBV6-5	CASTPAGRETQYF
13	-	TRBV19	CASRPAVTGELFF
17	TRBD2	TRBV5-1	CASSKTLTSGDTDTQYF
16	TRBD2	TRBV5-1	CASSFELAGYTGELFF
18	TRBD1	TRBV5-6	CASSRYIPGQGTAGELFF
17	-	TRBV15	CATSRETVGQKNQPQHF
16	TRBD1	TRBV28	CASSRWEGTGNQPQHF
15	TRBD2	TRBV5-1	CASKRLAGGAETQYF
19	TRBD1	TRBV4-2	CASSQESWKTGGVRTEAFF
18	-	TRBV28	CASSLELTTGSTNEKLFF
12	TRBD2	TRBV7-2	CASSPGGNTQYF
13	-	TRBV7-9	CASSLGGRSPLHF
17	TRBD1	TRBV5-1	CASSLAALGQGATEAFF
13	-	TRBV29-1	CSVGDNTIQPQHF
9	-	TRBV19	CASGQPQHF
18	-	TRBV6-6	CASSRDRLHPSSTDTQYF
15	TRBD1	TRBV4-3	CASSDWDREGEKLFF
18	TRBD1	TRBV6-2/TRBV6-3	CASSYTRQGSSYNSPLHF
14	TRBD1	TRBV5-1	CASSLRTGQETQYF
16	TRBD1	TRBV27	CASSFLGGTNTGELFF
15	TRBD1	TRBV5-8	CASSLGDRDHEKLFF
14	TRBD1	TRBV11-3	CASSGDRTTDTQYF
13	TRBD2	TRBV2	CASGTSWIDEQFF
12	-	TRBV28	CASSSSVYGYTF
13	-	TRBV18	CASSPSGLYGYTF
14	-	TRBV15	CATTPGMAKNIQYF
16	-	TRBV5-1	CASSYLGQPEGEKLFF
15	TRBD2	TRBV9	CASSAGLAGGPSQFF
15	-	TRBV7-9	CASRHQGATNEKLFF